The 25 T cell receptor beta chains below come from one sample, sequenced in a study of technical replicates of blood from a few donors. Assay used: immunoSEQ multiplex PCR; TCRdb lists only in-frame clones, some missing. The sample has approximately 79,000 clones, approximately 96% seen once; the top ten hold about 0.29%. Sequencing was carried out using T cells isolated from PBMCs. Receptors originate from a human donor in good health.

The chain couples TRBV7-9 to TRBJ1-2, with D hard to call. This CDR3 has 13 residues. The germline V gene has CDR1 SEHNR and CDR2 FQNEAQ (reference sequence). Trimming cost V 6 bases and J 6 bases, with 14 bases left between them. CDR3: CASSNGEVHGYTF. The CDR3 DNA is TGTGCCAGCAGTAACGGGGAGGTTCATGGCTACACCTTC.

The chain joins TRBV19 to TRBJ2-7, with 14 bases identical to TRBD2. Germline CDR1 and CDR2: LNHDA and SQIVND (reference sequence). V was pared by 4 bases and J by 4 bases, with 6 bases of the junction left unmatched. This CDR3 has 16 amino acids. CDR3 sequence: CASSTGLAGGFYEQYF. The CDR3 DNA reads TGTGCCAGTAGTACCGGACTAGCGGGAGGTTTTTACGAGCAGTACTTC.

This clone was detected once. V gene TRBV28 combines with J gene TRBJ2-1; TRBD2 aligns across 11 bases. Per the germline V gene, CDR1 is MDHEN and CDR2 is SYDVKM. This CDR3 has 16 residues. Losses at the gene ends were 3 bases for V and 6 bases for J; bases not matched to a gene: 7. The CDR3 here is CASSFPRLAGFNEQFF. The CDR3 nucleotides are TGTGCCAGCAGTTTCCCTCGACTAGCGGGATTCAATGAGCAGTTCTTC.

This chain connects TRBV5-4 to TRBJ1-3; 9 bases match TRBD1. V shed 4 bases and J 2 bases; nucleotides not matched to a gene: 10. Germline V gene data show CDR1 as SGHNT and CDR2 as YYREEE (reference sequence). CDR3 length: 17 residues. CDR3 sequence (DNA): TGTGCCAGCAGCGTAGGGACAGGGAGGTTACCTGGAAACACCATATATTTT. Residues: CASSVGTGRLPGNTIYF.

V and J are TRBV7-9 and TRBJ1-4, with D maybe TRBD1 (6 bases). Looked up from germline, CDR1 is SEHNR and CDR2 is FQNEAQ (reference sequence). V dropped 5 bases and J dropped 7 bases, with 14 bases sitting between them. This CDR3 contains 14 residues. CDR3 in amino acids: CASSLDRSSEKLFF. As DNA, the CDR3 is TGTGCCAGCAGCCTAGACAGGAGCTCTGAAAAACTGTTTTTT.

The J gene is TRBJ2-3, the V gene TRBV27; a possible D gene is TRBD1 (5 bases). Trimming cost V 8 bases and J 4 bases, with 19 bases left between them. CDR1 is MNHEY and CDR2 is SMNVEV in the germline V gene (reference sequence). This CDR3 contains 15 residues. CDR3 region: CASRYQGLFADTQYF. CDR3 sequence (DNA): TGTGCCAGCCGCTATCAGGGTTTGTTCGCAGATACGCAGTATTTT.

As DNA, the CDR3 is TGTGCCAGCAGTTTAGTGAGCGGGAGTTATAGAGAGACCCAGTACTTC. It encodes CASSLVSGSYRETQYF. The rearrangement links TRBV27 to TRBJ2-5; 8 bases match TRBD2. CDR1 MNHEY and CDR2 SMNVEV come from the germline V gene (reference sequence). The J segment lost 4 bases and the V segment lost 2 bases, leaving 9 bases of the junction unmatched. The CDR3 has 16 amino acids.

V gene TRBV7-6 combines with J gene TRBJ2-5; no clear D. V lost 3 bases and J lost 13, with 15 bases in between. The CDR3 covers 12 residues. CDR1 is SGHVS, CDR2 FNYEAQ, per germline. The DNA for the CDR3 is TGTGCCAGCAGCTTTTCCCCGGTATTTTGGTACTTC. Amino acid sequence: CASSFSPVFWYF.

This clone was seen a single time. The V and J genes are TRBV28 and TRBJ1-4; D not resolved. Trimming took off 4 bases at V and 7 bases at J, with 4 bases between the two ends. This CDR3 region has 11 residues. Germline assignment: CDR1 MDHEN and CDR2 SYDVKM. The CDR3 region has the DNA TGTGCCAGCAGTTCCGTTGAAAAACTGTTTTTT. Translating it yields CASSSVEKLFF.

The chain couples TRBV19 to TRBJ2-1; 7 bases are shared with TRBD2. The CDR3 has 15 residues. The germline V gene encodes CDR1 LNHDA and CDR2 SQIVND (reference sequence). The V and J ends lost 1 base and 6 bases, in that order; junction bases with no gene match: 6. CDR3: CASSIGWTSSNEQFF. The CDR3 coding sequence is TGTGCCAGTAGTATAGGCTGGACTAGTAGCAATGAGCAGTTCTTC.

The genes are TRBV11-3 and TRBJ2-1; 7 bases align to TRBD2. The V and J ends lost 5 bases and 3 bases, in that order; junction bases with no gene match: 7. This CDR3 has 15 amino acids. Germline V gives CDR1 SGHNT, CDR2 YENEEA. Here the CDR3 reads CASSPGGGDYNEQFF. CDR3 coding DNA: TGTGCCAGCAGCCCCGGGGGAGGGGACTACAATGAGCAGTTCTTC.

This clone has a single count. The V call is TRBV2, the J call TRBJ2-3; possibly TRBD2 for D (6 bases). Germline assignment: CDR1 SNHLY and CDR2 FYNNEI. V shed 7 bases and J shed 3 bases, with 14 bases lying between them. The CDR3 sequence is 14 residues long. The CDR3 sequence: CASKGGVTTDTQYF. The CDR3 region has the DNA TGTGCCAGCAAAGGCGGGGTTACAACAGATACGCAGTATTTT.

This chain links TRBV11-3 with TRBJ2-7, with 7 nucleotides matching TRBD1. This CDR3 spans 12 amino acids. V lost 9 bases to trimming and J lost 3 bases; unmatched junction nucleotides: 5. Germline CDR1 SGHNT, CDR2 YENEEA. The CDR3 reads CASGTAYYEQYF. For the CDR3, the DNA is TGTGCCAGTGGGACAGCCTACTACGAGCAGTACTTC.

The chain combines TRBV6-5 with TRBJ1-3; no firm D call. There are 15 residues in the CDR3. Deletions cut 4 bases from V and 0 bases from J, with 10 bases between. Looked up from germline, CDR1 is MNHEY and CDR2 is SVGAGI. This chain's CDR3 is CASSSGRSSGNTIYF. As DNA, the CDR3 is TGTGCCAGCAGTTCTGGGCGCAGCTCTGGAAACACCATATATTTT.

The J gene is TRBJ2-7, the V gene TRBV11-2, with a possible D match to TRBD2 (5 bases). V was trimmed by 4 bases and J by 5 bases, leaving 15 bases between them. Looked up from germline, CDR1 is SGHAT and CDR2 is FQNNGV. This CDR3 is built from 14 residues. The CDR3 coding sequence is TGTGCCAGCAGCTCCGTTACTAGTTGGGACGAGCAGTACTTC. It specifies CASSSVTSWDEQYF.

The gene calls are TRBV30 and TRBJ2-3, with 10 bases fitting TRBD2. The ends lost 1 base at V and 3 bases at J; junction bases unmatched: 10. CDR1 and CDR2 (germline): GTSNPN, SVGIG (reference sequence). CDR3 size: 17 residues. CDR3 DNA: TGTGCCTGGAGTGGAGCGGGAGGGCCAGTGGGAACAGATACGCAGTATTTT. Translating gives CAWSGAGGPVGTDTQYF.

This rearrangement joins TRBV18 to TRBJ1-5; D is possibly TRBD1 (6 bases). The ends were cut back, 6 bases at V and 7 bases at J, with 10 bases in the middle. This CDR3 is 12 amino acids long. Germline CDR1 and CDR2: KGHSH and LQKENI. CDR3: CASSQGLQPQHF. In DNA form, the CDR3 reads TGTGCCAGCTCCCAGGGGTTACAGCCCCAGCATTTT.

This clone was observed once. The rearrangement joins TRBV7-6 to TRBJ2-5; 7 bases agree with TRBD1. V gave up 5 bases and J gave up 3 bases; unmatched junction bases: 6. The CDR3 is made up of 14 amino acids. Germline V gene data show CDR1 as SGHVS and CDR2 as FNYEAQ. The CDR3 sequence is CASSPTGTKETQYF. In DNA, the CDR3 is TGTGCCAGCAGCCCGACAGGGACGAAAGAGACCCAGTACTTC.

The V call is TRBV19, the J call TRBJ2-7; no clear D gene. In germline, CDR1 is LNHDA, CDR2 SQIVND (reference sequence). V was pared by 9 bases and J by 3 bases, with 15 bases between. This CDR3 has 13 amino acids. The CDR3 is CASRDRVVYEQYF. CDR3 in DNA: TGTGCCAGCCGCGATAGAGTGGTCTACGAGCAGTACTTC. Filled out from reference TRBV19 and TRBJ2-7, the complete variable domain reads DGGITQSPKYLFRKEGQNVTLSCEQNLNHDAMYWYRQDPGQGLRLIYYSQIVNDFQKGDIAEGYSVSREKKESFPLTVTSAQKNPTAFYLCASRDRVVYEQYFGPGTRLTVT.

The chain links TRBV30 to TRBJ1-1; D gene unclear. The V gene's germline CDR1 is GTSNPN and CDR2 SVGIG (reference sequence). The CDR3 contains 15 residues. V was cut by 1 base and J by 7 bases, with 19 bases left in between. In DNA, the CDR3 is TGTGCCTGGAGTGATATCCCTGAGGGAGGCGGTGAAGCTTTCTTT. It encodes CAWSDIPEGGGEAFF.

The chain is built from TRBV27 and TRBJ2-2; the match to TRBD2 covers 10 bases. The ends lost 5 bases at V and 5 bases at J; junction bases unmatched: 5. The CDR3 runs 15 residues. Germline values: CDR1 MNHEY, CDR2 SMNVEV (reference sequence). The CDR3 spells CASSHGTSVTGELFF. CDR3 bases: TGTGCCAGCAGTCACGGGACTAGCGTTACCGGGGAGCTGTTTTTT.

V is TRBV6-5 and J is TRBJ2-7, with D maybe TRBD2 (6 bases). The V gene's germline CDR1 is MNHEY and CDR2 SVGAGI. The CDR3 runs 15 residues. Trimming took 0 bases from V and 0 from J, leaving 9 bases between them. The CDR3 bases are TGTGCCAGCAGTTACTCTAGCGGTAGCTCCTACGAGCAGTACTTC. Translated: CASSYSSGSSYEQYF.

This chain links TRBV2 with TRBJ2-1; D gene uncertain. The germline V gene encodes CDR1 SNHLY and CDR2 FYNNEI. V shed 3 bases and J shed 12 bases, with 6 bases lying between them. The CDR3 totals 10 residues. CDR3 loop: CASSDSGQFF. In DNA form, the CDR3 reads TGTGCCAGCAGTGATTCAGGGCAGTTCTTC. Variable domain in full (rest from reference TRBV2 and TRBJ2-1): EPEVTQTPSHQVTQMGQEVILRCVPISNHLYFYWYRQILGQKVEFLVSFYNNEISEKSEIFDDQFSVERPDGSNFTLKIRSTKLEDSAMYFCASSDSGQFFGPGTRLTVL.

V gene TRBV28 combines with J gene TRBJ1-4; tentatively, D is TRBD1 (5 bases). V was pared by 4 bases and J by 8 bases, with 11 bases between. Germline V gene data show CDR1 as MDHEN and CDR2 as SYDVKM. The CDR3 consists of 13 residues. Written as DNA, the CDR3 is TGTGCCAGCAGTTCGGACATACGGGAAAAACTGTTTTTT. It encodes CASSSDIREKLFF.

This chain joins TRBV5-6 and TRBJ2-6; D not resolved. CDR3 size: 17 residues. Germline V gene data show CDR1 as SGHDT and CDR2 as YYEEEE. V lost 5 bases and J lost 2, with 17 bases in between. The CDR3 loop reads CASRVQFWFPGANVLTF. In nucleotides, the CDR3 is TGTGCCAGCAGGGTACAGTTTTGGTTCCCTGGGGCCAACGTCCTGACTTTC.